This T cell receptor beta chain is from a study of blood T cell repertoires in COVID-19 (dated by TCRdb to about 2020). With regard to the full study: Samples covering the acute and convalescent phases of COVID-19 were provided by collaborators in the United States, Italy and Spain. The prospective study material was composed of cDNA or gDNA derived from T cells, B-cell-depleted T cells, or PBMCs. Subjects who had been exposed to COVID-19, were actively infected with it, or had recovered from it provided the deeply sampled blood TCRbeta repertoires that made up the dataset. A freely available public database, intended as a resource for researchers studying the immune response to SARS-CoV-2, is where the repertoires were released. The samples were drawn from the first 160 participants of the ongoing ImmuneRACE study and from some 1,300 subjects provided by 6 global collaborators. Nearly every sample came with metadata listing a de-identified subject ID, COVID-19 status, age in years and sex. Where available, HLA class I and class II types were taken from metadata supplied by the sample provider and were not determined by assay-based typing.

The immunoSEQ Assay, a bias-controlled multiplex PCR, was used to amplify TCRbeta CDR3 regions from genomic DNA. The authors' analysis ran thus. The number of nucleated cells in each sample was estimated by amplification of reference gene primers within the assay. To quantify the absolute abundance of each unique TCRbeta CDR3 rearrangement, sequence reads were collapsed and filtered. For each sample, productive Simpson clonality was calculated as the square root of Simpson's diversity index over productive rearrangements. In TCRdb, the immuneACCESS table is reduced to in-frame sequences with V and J assigned. These tables do not hold every clone; where another copy was compared, an unresolved V gene accounts for under half, and the others remain unexplained. V and J calls and clone size are given by that table; D and trimming were obtained from the DNA. The sample records fewer than 200,000 clones, under 80% of which are singletons. The ten largest clones take up about 3% of the sample.

Inclusive of the bounding cysteine and phenylalanine, the CDR3 is 15 residues long. The only DNA kept is the CDR3, 45 bases in frame from the first base. CDR1 is given as MDHEN and CDR2 as SYDVKM, both from the germline V gene. V was cut back by 3 bases and J by 1 base, leaving a gap of 9 bases between them. Each collaborating institution followed its own protocols to collect whole blood in K2EDTA tubes. For TCRbeta analysis, collaborator samples were shipped as frozen whole blood, as isolated PBMCs, or as DNA extracted from either sample type. The count of this clone is one. No antigen is known for it. No qualities accompany the bases; no much larger clone lies one base away. Broader findings and caveats from the paper: Clinical and demographic metadata were provided uncurated, with the amount varying by source and participant.

The rearrangement combines TRBV28 with TRBJ2-2; the D gene cannot be resolved reliably. Specimen: peripheral blood. This clonotype was obtained from a woman aged 80 or older with acute or convalescent COVID-19. Here the CDR3 is given as CASSFVSLNTGELFF. The bases are TGTGCCAGCAGTTTTGTCAGTTTGAACACCGGGGAGCTGTTTTTT.